The following is a TCR beta chain sequence with its context. Its antigen specificity is not known. One base away there is no much larger clone; base qualities are not given. Germline trimming amounts to 3 bases on V and 0 bases on J, with 2 as the count of junction bases outside the gene matches. From the cysteine up to the phenylalanine, the CDR3 has a length of 16 residues. Only the CDR3 region is kept as DNA, spanning 48 bases read in frame from base 1. From a lookup of the germline V gene, CDR1 and CDR2 are SGHDN and FVKESK. This entry is derived from a study of T cell repertoires in cytomegalovirus infection (dated by TCRdb to the late 2010s). In the study overall: Because public TCR beta signatures pointed to carriage of CMV infection together with the matching HLA type, the HLA type of each donor mattered for the analysis. Overall study results and their limits: Carriers of CMV infection plus the relevant HLA type were discriminated by the cumulative frequency of public TCR beta family members in the study cohort and in an independent roughly 370-donor cohort. The ex vivo response was dominated by HLA-C-restricted CMV-specific TCR beta clonotypes, which also provided the single most frequent clonotype in two of eight donors.

TCRdb names Illumina HiSeq 1500 as the instrument used. TCRdb reworked the public reads: Q25 trimming with fastp, MiXCR clone assembly, productive beta chains retained. Under each unique CDR3 protein, matching rows form one entry showing the most common genes and DNA. The sample records roughly 500,000 distinct CDR3 sequences, 11% of which are singletons. The ten top clones hold 10% of the sample. The chain couples TRBV14 to TRBJ2-7; TRBD2 aligns with 13 central bases. The clonotype comes from a human donor in good health (CMV status not recorded). Some clones in this sample may be carry-over from other donors' samples. Sequencing was carried out using PBMCs. The CDR3 protein: CASSQRTSGGSYEQYF. The DNA reads TGTGCCAGCAGCCAGAGGACTAGCGGGGGCTCCTACGAGCAGTACTTC.